This passage covers 27 T cell receptor beta chains from one sample sequenced in a study of blood T cell repertoires in COVID-19. Libraries were prepared by immunoSEQ multiplex PCR; TCRdb keeps only in-frame clonotypes and omits some of them. The sample carries roughly 160,000 clones, about 87% recorded once. The material sequenced was peripheral blood. Every receptor here comes from a man aged 55-75 years with acute or convalescent COVID-19.

The CDR3 loop is CSASIQGTEAFF. The CDR3 nucleotides are TGCAGTGCTAGTATACAGGGCACTGAAGCTTTCTTT. The chain recombines TRBV20-1 with TRBJ1-1; possible D gene TRBD1, 6 bases. Germline CDR1 DFQATT, CDR2 SNEGSKA (reference sequence). The CDR3 runs to 12 residues. V was pared by 3 bases and J by 4 bases, with 9 bases between.

This chain links TRBV6-1 with TRBJ2-7, with 8 bases aligning to TRBD1. The CDR3 is 15 residues long. Germline lookup yields CDR1 MNHNS and CDR2 SASEGT. The J segment lost 1 base and the V segment lost 1 base, leaving 3 bases of the junction unmatched. CDR3 sequence reads: CASSEGTGWSYEQYF. The CDR3 nucleotides read TGTGCCAGCAGTGAAGGGACAGGGTGGTCCTACGAGCAGTACTTC.

As for this clone: Additional DNA sequences in this sample encode the identical CDR3. The gene calls are TRBV10-3 and TRBJ2-7, with 7 bases aligning to TRBD2. There are 16 residues in the CDR3. The V and J ends lost 2 bases and 1 base, in that order; junction bases with no gene match: 8. Germline CDR1 ENHRY, CDR2 SYGVKD. The CDR3 DNA sequence: TGTGCCATCAGTGAGGGCCTAGCGGATTTATCCTACGAGCAGTACTTC. This codes for CAISEGLADLSYEQYF.

The V gene is TRBV11-2, the J gene TRBJ2-1; 8 bases agree with TRBD1. CDR1 is SGHAT and CDR2 is FQNNGV in the germline V gene. The CDR3 runs to 16 residues. With 1 base clipped from V and 7 bases from J, the junction kept 9 bases outside the gene matches. The CDR3 DNA reads TGTGCCAGCAGCTTAGTGGCAGGGGGCGTTTGGAATGAGCAGTTCTTC. It is translated as CASSLVAGGVWNEQFF.

The chain employs TRBV29-1 and TRBJ2-1, with TRBD1 matching over 9 bases. The germline V gene encodes CDR1 SQVTM and CDR2 ANQGSEA. With 0 bases clipped from V and 8 bases from J, the junction kept 8 bases outside the gene matches. This CDR3 region has 15 residues. The CDR3 DNA reads TGCAGCGTTGAAGAAGACAGGGGGGGTTTGTATGAGCAGTTCTTC. Amino acids: CSVEEDRGGLYEQFF.

The gene calls are TRBV7-2 and TRBJ2-1; 11 bases fit TRBD1. Germline trimming cut 5 bases from V and 6 bases from J; bases unmatched to any gene: 0. The CDR3 is made up of 13 amino acids. From germline, CDR1 is SGHTA and CDR2 FQGNSA. Here the CDR3 reads CASSGTGGNEQFF. CDR3 bases: TGTGCCAGCAGCGGGACAGGGGGCAATGAGCAGTTCTTC.

The gene calls are TRBV6-1 and TRBJ1-6; 9 nucleotides align to TRBD1. This CDR3 contains 14 residues. CDR1 is MNHNS, CDR2 SASEGT, per germline. The V gene end was trimmed by 3 bases and the J gene end by 11 bases; junction bases not matched to a gene: 5. The CDR3 DNA follows: TGTGCCAGCAGTGAGGGACAGGGTGGTACACCCCTCCACTTT. It specifies CASSEGQGGTPLHF.

J is TRBJ1-5 and V is TRBV27, with D perhaps TRBD1 (6 bases). Between the trimmed V and J ends, which lost 4 bases and 5 bases, there was a span of 15 bases. The CDR3 covers 15 residues. CDR1 MNHEY and CDR2 SMNVEV come from the germline V gene (reference sequence). CDR3 in DNA: TGTGCCAGCAGTTCCCTTCAGGGGATTCATCAGCCCCAGCATTTT. Its protein product is CASSSLQGIHQPQHF.

This chain uses TRBV11-3 with TRBJ2-7; 10 bases match TRBD1. The CDR3 consists of 16 residues. Germline values: CDR1 SGHNT, CDR2 YENEEA. The junction had 6 bases not matched to a gene; V was cut back by 3 bases and J by 1 base. The CDR3 loop reads CASSFGRTGGSYEQYF. CDR3 coding DNA: TGTGCCAGCAGCTTCGGACGGACAGGGGGTTCCTACGAGCAGTACTTC.

V is TRBV7-9 and J is TRBJ2-1, with 7 nucleotides matching TRBD1. The ends lost 5 bases at V and 3 bases at J; junction bases unmatched: 7. The CDR3 totals 15 residues. Germline V gene sequence: CDR1 SEHNR, CDR2 FQNEAQ (reference sequence). This chain's CDR3 is CASSPTGTVYNEQFF. The CDR3 nucleotides read TGTGCCAGCAGCCCAACCGGGACAGTCTACAATGAGCAGTTCTTC.

The chain combines TRBV24-1 with TRBJ2-1; 12 bases fit TRBD2. The junction had 4 bases not matched to a gene; V was cut back by 5 bases and J by 0 bases. The CDR3 is made up of 17 amino acids. CDR1 and CDR2 (germline): KGHDR, SFDVKD. Here the CDR3 DNA reads TGTGCCACCAGTGGACTAGCGGGAGATTCCTCCTACAATGAGCAGTTCTTC. Translating gives CATSGLAGDSSYNEQFF.

In nucleotides, the CDR3 is TGTGCCAGCAGCTTAGGGCGGGAGAGGGATACGCAGTATTTT. Protein sequence: CASSLGRERDTQYF. The chain couples TRBV7-2 to TRBJ2-3, with 7 positions matching TRBD2. Germline V lookup: CDR1 SGHTA, CDR2 FQGNSA. CDR3 size: 14 residues. V trimming: 1 base; J trimming: 6 bases; junction bases outside the gene matches: 4. The entire variable domain, with the rest obtained from reference TRBV7-2 and TRBJ2-3, is as follows: GAGVSQSPSNKVTEKGKDVELRCDPISGHTALYWYRQSLGQGLEFLIYFQGNSAPDKSGLPSDRFSAERTGGSVSTLTIQRTQQEDSAVYLCASSLGRERDTQYFGPGTRLTVL.

This chain joins TRBV9 and TRBJ1-6; possible D gene TRBD1, 5 bases. Germline V gene lookup returns CDR1 SGDLS and CDR2 YYNGEE. The CDR3 has 13 amino acids. The V and J ends lost 6 bases and 8 bases respectively, with 12 bases between them. The CDR3 loop reads CASKGIGDSPLHF. The CDR3 DNA follows: TGTGCCAGCAAGGGGATAGGTGATTCACCCCTCCACTTT.

The V and J genes are TRBV19 and TRBJ2-5; perhaps TRBD2 as D (6 bases). Per germline, CDR1 LNHDA and CDR2 SQIVND (reference sequence). This CDR3 has 14 amino acids. V gave up 6 bases and J gave up 4 bases, with 15 bases separating them. The CDR3 loop reads CASSRAGGGETQYF. The CDR3 DNA reads as TGTGCCAGTAGCAGGGCCGGGGGAGGAGAGACCCAGTACTTC. Full variable domain (missing parts from reference TRBV19 and TRBJ2-5): DGGITQSPKYLFRKEGQNVTLSCEQNLNHDAMYWYRQDPGQGLRLIYYSQIVNDFQKGDIAEGYSVSREKKESFPLTVTSAQKNPTAFYLCASSRAGGGETQYFGPGTRLLVL.

This clone was seen a few times. This chain uses TRBV5-4 with TRBJ1-1, with D perhaps TRBD1 (5 bases). The CDR3 has 13 residues. From germline, CDR1 is SGHNT and CDR2 YYREEE (reference sequence). With 4 bases removed from V and 4 bases from J, the gap between germline ends came to 11 bases. The CDR3 reads CASSQTGGTEAFF. Here the CDR3 DNA reads TGTGCCAGCAGCCAGACGGGGGGCACTGAAGCTTTCTTT.

This clone appeared a single time. J is TRBJ1-1 and V is TRBV6-5; 11 bases fit TRBD1. V dropped 2 bases and J dropped 4; count of bases not matched to a gene: 0. The CDR3 length is 14 residues. Germline V gives CDR1 MNHEY, CDR2 SVGAGI. The DNA of the CDR3 is TGTGCCAGCAGTTACGGGACAGGGGGCACTGAAGCTTTCTTT. Protein sequence: CASSYGTGGTEAFF.

The chain couples TRBV9 to TRBJ2-1; no firm D call. The length of the CDR3 is 13 residues. Germline V gives CDR1 SGDLS, CDR2 YYNGEE. Trimming took off 2 bases at V and 4 bases at J, with 7 bases between the two ends. This CDR3 is CASSVYSYNEQFF. The CDR3 DNA sequence: TGTGCCAGCAGCGTCTACAGTTACAATGAGCAGTTCTTC.

The chain couples TRBV5-5 to TRBJ2-7, with D possibly matching TRBD2 (5 bases). The V gene's germline CDR1 is SGHKS and CDR2 YYEKEE (reference sequence). There are 15 residues in the CDR3. Trimming cost V 7 bases and J 1 base, with 18 bases left between them. CDR3 region: CASRRLRAVSYEQYF. The CDR3 region has the DNA TGTGCCAGCCGACGTCTGCGGGCAGTATCCTACGAGCAGTACTTC.

V usage is TRBV12-3 or TRBV12-4 and J usage is TRBJ1-2, with 7 nucleotides matching TRBD1. The CDR3 has 13 residues. The junction had 5 bases not matched to a gene; V was cut back by 6 bases and J by 4 bases. CDR3 sequence (DNA): TGTGCCAGCAGCATGACAGGGACCTATGGCTACACCTTC. Residues: CASSMTGTYGYTF.

For the CDR3, the DNA is TGTGCCAGCAGCGTAGCTATAGGATCGGGGGATGAAAAACTGTTTTTT. Translated, it gives CASSVAIGSGDEKLFF. The chain couples TRBV9 to TRBJ1-4, with D maybe TRBD1 (5 bases). Deletions cut 0 bases from V and 6 bases from J, with 15 bases between. Germline V gene lookup returns CDR1 SGDLS and CDR2 YYNGEE. The CDR3 consists of 16 residues.

The chain links TRBV7-9 to TRBJ1-1; perhaps TRBD1 as D (6 bases). V was trimmed by 0 bases and J by 4 bases, leaving 12 bases between them. The CDR3 has 15 amino acids. In germline, CDR1 is SEHNR, CDR2 FQNEAQ (reference sequence). DNA for the CDR3: TGTGCCAGCAGCTTAGCGACAGGTATCGGCACTGAAGCTTTCTTT. Amino acids: CASSLATGIGTEAFF.

The chain uses TRBV4-2 and TRBJ1-6; TRBD1 is a possible D gene (6 bases). This CDR3 comprises 17 residues. V was trimmed by 0 bases and J by 2 bases, leaving 11 bases between them. The germline V gene encodes CDR1 LGHNA and CDR2 YNFKEQ. The CDR3 DNA reads TGTGCCAGCAGCCAAGATAGGGGGACAACCTATAATTCACCCCTCCACTTT. Translation: CASSQDRGTTYNSPLHF.

The genes are TRBV4-1 and TRBJ2-7, with 10 bases aligning to TRBD2. This CDR3 comprises 17 residues. Germline-derived CDR1 and CDR2 are MGHRA and YSYEKL. J gave up 4 bases and V 0 bases, and 9 bases lay outside the gene matches. The CDR3 spells CASSQDTASGSRYEQYF. The CDR3 DNA sequence: TGCGCCAGCAGCCAAGATACGGCTAGCGGGAGTCGATACGAGCAGTACTTC.

The rearrangement joins TRBV4-3 to TRBJ1-3; tentatively, D is TRBD1 (5 bases). The CDR3 length is 15 residues. Deletions cut 0 bases from V and 8 bases from J, with 14 bases between. Germline V lookup: CDR1 LGHNA, CDR2 YSLEER. In DNA, the CDR3 is TGCGCCAGCAGCCAAGATCTCGCAGGGATGGACACCATATATTTT. Translating gives CASSQDLAGMDTIYF.

This clone was detected once. This rearrangement joins TRBV12-3 or TRBV12-4 to TRBJ2-3, with D perhaps matching TRBD1 (5 bases). This CDR3 spans 13 amino acids. V was pared by 3 bases and J by 2 bases, with 6 bases between. CDR3 nucleotides: TGTGCCAGCAGTTTGACAGACACAGATACGCAGTATTTT. Its protein product is CASSLTDTDTQYF.

In regard to this clone: This sample includes further DNA sequences coding for the same CDR3. The V and J genes are TRBV5-4 and TRBJ1-5; D is perhaps TRBD1 (6 bases). V was cut by 4 bases and J by 2 bases, with 7 bases left in between. The CDR3 has 13 residues. Germline CDR1 and CDR2: SGHNT and YYREEE (reference sequence). DNA of the CDR3: TGTGCCAGCAGCCCAGGGGGCAATCAGCCCCAGCATTTT. This sequence encodes CASSPGGNQPQHF.

This clone appeared once. The chain employs TRBV6-5 and TRBJ1-6; TRBD1 is a possible D gene (5 bases). CDR1 and CDR2 (germline): MNHEY, SVGAGI. The CDR3 is 16 residues long. Trimming took 2 bases from V and 6 from J, leaving 14 bases between them. This CDR3 reads CASSYDSLTGNSPLHF. CDR3 nucleotide sequence: TGTGCCAGCAGTTACGACAGCCTAACGGGTAATTCACCCCTCCACTTT.